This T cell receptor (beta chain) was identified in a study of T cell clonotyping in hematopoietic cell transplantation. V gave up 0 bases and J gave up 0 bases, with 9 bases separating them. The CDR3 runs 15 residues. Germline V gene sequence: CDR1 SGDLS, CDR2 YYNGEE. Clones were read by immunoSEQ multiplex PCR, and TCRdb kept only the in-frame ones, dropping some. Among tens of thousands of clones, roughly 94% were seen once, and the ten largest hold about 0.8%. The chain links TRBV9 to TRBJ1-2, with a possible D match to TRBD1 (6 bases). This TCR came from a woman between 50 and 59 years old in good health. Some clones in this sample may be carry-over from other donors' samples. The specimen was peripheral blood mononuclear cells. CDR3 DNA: TGTGCCAGCAGCGTAGTTGGGACACCTAACTATGGCTACACCTTC. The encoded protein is CASSVVGTPNYGYTF.